This is a list of T cell receptor beta chains from one sample in a study of T cells in Graves' hyperthyroidism and ophthalmopathy. TCRdb processed the multiplex PCR reads anew with MiXCR; each CDR3 protein has one entry. Of about 600,000 distinct CDR3 sequences listed, around 13% are singletons. The source material was blood. The receptor set was obtained from a woman aged 45-65 years with Graves' ophthalmopathy. The CDR3 runs from the conserved cysteine through the conserved F or W. Fields, in order: clone size, D gene, J gene, V gene, CDR3 DNA, CDR3 protein. D genes are given only for firm matches. Only some rows state a clone size, as once, few, many or a class for expanded clones.

>-|-|TRBJ1-3|TRBV10-3
TGTGCCATCAGTCCCGGCTCTGGAAACACCATATATTTT
CAISPGSGNTIYF
>many|-|TRBJ2-2|TRBV7-8
TGTGCCAGCAGCCCCGTTGGGACCGGGGAGCTGTTTTTT
CASSPVGTGELFF
>many|TRBD2|TRBJ2-1|TRBV14
TGTGCCAGCAGCCAACTAAGGGGACTAGCGTTGAATGAGCAGTTCTTC
CASSQLRGLALNEQFF
>many|-|TRBJ1-1|TRBV9
TGTGCCAGCAGCCCAAGCGGATGGAACACTGAAGCTTTCTTT
CASSPSGWNTEAFF
>many|-|TRBJ2-3|TRBV6-6
TGTGCCAGCAGTTACTCGAGAGTCCCGAATACGCAGTATTTT
CASSYSRVPNTQYF
>many|-|TRBJ2-7|TRBV12-3/TRBV12-4
TGTGCCAGCAGCTCTATCGACAGACCAAATTACGAGCAGTACTTC
CASSSIDRPNYEQYF
>-|-|TRBJ2-3|TRBV20-1
TGCAGTGCTAGAGACCCGCGGACGGTGACAGATACGCAGTATTTT
CSARDPRTVTDTQYF
>many|-|TRBJ1-6|TRBV18
TGTGCCAGCTCATCGACAGCAAGCTCCTATAATTCACCCCTCCACTTT
CASSSTASSYNSPLHF
>-|TRBD1|TRBJ2-7|TRBV5-1
TGCGCCAGCAGCTCCGTAGGTGCGTGGATCTGGGACAGAACCTACGAGCAGTACTTC
CASSSVGAWIWDRTYEQYF
>-|-|TRBJ2-7|TRBV7-9
TGTGCCAGCAGCGTTCGGAGGACTGGCTACGAGCAGTACTTC
CASSVRRTGYEQYF
>-|TRBD2|TRBJ2-2|TRBV12-3/TRBV12-4
TGTGCCAGCAGGGGACTAGCGGGAGGTGTTGGGGAGCTGTTTTTT
CASRGLAGGVGELFF
>many|-|TRBJ1-5|TRBV6-2/TRBV6-3
TGTGCCAGCAGAGAGGGACTTCAGCCCCAGCATTTT
CASREGLQPQHF
>-|TRBD1|TRBJ2-2|TRBV5-8
TGTGCCAGCAGCTGGGACAGGTGGAACACCGGGGAGCTGTTTTTT
CASSWDRWNTGELFF
>many|TRBD2|TRBJ2-3|TRBV7-2
TGTGCCAGCAGCGCCCGGACGGGGGGGGCAGATACGCAGTATTTT
CASSARTGGADTQYF
>-|TRBD2|TRBJ2-1|TRBV28
TGTGCCAGCAGTATCCCATTAGCGGGAGGGTACAATGAGCAGTTCTTC
CASSIPLAGGYNEQFF
>many|-|TRBJ2-2|TRBV20-1
TGCAGTGCTAGAGCAGGGGCTGGGGAGCTGTTTTTT
CSARAGAGELFF
>few|-|TRBJ2-1|TRBV24-1
TGTGCCACCAGTGACCCCATTTACAATGAGCAGTTCTTC
CATSDPIYNEQFF
>many|-|TRBJ2-1|TRBV5-1
TGCGCCAGCGAACCTTCCGAGGGCGATACCTACAATGAGCAGTTCTTC
CASEPSEGDTYNEQFF
>few|-|TRBJ2-5|TRBV30
TGTGCCTGGATGTCGTGGGTTAAGGGGGAGCGGAGGCTCCAAGAGACCCAGTACTTC
CAWMSWVKGERRLQETQYF
>few|-|TRBJ2-1|TRBV7-8
TGTGCCTCGAACTACCCTTTGACTCGACCCAACAATGAGCAGTTCTTC
CASNYPLTRPNNEQFF
>-|-|TRBJ2-7|TRBV12-3/TRBV12-4
TGTGCCAGCAGCCCCCCCGGGGGCCGCTCCTACGAGCAGCACTTC
CASSPPGGRSYEQHF
>many|-|TRBJ2-5|TRBV20-1
TGCAGTGCTAGAGATTTGGGAGTAGAGACCCAGTACTTC
CSARDLGVETQYF
>few|-|TRBJ2-3|TRBV9
TGTGCCAGCAGCCCTCGGTGGGGGAGGTGGATAGCAGATACGCAGTATTTT
CASSPRWGRWIADTQYF
>-|-|TRBJ2-3|TRBV7-2
TGTGCCAGCAGCTCAGCACCGGGGGCAGATACGCAGTATTTT
CASSSAPGADTQYF